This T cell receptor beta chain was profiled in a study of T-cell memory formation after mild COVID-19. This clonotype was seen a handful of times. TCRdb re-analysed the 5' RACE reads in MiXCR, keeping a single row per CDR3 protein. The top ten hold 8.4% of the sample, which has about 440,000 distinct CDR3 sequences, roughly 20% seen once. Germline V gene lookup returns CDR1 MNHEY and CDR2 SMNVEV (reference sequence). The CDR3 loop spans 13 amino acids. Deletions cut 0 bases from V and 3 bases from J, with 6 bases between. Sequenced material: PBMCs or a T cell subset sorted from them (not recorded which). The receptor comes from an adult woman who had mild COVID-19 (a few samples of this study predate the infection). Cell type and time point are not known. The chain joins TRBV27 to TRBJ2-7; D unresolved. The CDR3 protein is CASSLSNLYEQYF. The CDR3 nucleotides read TGTGCCAGCAGTTTATCGAATCTCTACGAGCAGTACTTC.